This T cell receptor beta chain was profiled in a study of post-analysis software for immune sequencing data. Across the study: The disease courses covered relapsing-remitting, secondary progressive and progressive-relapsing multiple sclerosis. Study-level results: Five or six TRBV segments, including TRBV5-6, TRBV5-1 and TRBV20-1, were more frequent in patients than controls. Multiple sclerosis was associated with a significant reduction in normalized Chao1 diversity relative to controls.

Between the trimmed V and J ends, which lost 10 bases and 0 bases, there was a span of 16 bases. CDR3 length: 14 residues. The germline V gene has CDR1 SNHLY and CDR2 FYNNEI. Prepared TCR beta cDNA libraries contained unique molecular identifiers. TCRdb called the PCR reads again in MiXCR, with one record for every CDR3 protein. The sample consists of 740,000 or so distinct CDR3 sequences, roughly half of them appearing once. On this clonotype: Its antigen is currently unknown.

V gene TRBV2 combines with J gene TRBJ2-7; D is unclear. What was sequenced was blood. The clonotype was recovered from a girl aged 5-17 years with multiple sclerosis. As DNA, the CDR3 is TGTGCCATCCCGGCCGCGGACGCCTCCTACGAGCAGTACTTC. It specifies CAIPAADASYEQYF.